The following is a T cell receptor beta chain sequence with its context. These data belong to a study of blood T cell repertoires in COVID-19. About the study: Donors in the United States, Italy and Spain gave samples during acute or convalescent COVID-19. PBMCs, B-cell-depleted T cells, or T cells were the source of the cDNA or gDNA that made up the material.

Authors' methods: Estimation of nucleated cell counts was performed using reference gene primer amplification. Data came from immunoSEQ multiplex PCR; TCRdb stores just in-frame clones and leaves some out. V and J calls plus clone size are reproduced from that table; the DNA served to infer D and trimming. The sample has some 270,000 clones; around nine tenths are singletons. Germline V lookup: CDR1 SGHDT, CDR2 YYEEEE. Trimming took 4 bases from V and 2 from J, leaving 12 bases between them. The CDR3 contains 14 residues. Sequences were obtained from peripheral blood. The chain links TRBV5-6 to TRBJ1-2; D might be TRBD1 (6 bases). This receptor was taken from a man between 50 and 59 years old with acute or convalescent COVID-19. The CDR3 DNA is TGTGCCAGCAGCCGAGGGGACACGAACTATGGCTACACCTTC. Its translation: CASSRGDTNYGYTF.